Only a few counts were recorded for the clone carrying this T cell receptor beta chain. This may be a read error, as it is one base from a much larger clone. Time point defined: newly diagnosed GD, antithyroid drugs for less than 3 months. PBMC RNA was the source of the TCR library. Assembly of TCR beta libraries relied on iRepertoire HTBI primers together with Arm-PCR of CDR3 regions. TCRdb re-derived calls from the multiplex PCR reads in MiXCR, one entry per CDR3 protein. The table has around 450,000 distinct CDR3 sequences, about 15% seen once. This sample is drawn from a study of regulatory T cells in long-lasting Graves disease. This same sample was also part of a study on T cells in Graves' hyperthyroidism and ophthalmopathy. According to that study: For ophthalmopathy, model prediction preceded onset by a median approximately 6 months.

This sample comprised peripheral blood mononuclear cells (PBMCs), obtained at new diagnosis, from a patient treated with antithyroid drugs. This sequence originates from a woman aged 25 to 45 with Graves disease.

CDR3 sequence: CASSLSGRVSTDTQYF. The CDR3 DNA follows: TGTGCCAGCAGCTTAAGCGGGAGGGTGAGCACAGATACGCAGTATTTT. V is TRBV11-2 and J is TRBJ2-3; 10 bases line up with TRBD2. The V segment lost 2 bases and the J segment 0 bases; nucleotides outside the gene matches: 2. There are 16 residues in the CDR3. Per germline, CDR1 SGHAT and CDR2 FQNNGV.